This TCR beta chain is drawn from a study of regulatory T cells in long-lasting Graves disease. In building TCR beta libraries, iRepertoire HTBI primers were used together with Arm-PCR of CDR3 regions. Per the original data handling: Identified across the samples were around 62 TRBV segments and roughly 14 TRBJ segments. Each CDR3 protein is one row after TCRdb ran MiXCR on the multiplex PCR reads. The authors' filters were not applied to this entry. The repertoire holds over 300,000 distinct CDR3 sequences, with around 16% as singletons. This sample's time point: newly diagnosed GD, antithyroid drugs for less than 3 months. TCR sequences were obtained from RNA taken from PBMCs. Trimming took 4 bases from V and 7 from J; bases not matched to a gene: 12. Per the germline V gene, CDR1 is MNHEY and CDR2 is SMNVEV (reference sequence). The CDR3 spans 16 residues.

This clonotype was obtained from a female donor with Graves disease. V gene TRBV27 combines with J gene TRBJ1-2; 10 bases fit TRBD1. The specimen was peripheral blood mononuclear cells (PBMCs), collected at new diagnosis, from a patient treated with antithyroid drugs. CDR3 DNA sequence: TGTGCCAGCAGTTCTTGGGACAGGGGATTAAGTGGTGGCTACACCTTC. Translated: CASSSWDRGLSGGYTF.